These 9 T cell receptor beta chains came from one sample sequenced in a study of blood T cell repertoires in COVID-19. Here immunoSEQ multiplex PCR was the method, and the copy in TCRdb shows in-frame clones only, minus some. The profile shows about 140,000 clones, 75% to 90% of them singletons. Input material: peripheral blood. These receptors were obtained from an elderly woman with acute or convalescent COVID-19.

V is TRBV21-1 and J is TRBJ1-3; the listed D gene, TRBD1, was not tested against the DNA. TRBV21-1 corresponds to a pseudogene. The length of the CDR3 is 15 residues. The CDR3 protein is CASNMQGASGNTIYF. Here the CDR3 DNA reads TGTGCCAGCAACATGCAGGGGGCTTCTGGAAACACCATATATTTT.

The V gene is TRBV7-3, the J gene TRBJ1-1, with TRBD1 matching 9 bases. V shed 8 bases, J shed 1 base, and the junction held 2 bases outside the gene matches. Germline CDR1 reads SGHTA; CDR2 reads FQGTGA. The CDR3 runs 13 residues. CDR3 loop: CASGTGPNTEAFF. The CDR3 coding sequence is TGTGCCAGCGGGACAGGGCCGAACACTGAAGCTTTCTTT.

The genes are TRBV7-2 and TRBJ2-2; TRBD2 matches at 7 bases. The CDR3 is made up of 18 amino acids. Per germline, CDR1 SGHTA and CDR2 FQGNSA. Trimming removed 5 bases from V and 0 bases from J; junction bases left unmatched: 12. CDR3 amino acids: CASSLIPSGGTNTGELFF. The CDR3 nucleotides are TGTGCCAGCAGCCTAATCCCCTCCGGGGGGACGAACACCGGGGAGCTGTTTTTT.

The chain is built from TRBV2 and TRBJ2-2, with a tentative D call TRBD1 (6 bases). The CDR3 has 16 amino acids. Per the germline V gene, CDR1 is SNHLY and CDR2 is FYNNEI. The ends were cut back, 0 bases at V and 3 bases at J, with 11 bases in the middle. The CDR3 protein is CASSEAPGADTGELFF. CDR3 DNA: TGTGCCAGCAGTGAAGCCCCAGGGGCGGACACCGGGGAGCTGTTTTTT.

The chain carries TRBV23-1 and TRBJ1-1, with 7 bases identical to TRBD1. TRBV23-1 is annotated as an ORF whose role is uncertain. V shed 6 bases, J shed 1 base, and the junction held 8 bases outside the gene matches. This CDR3 is built from 15 residues. CDR3 DNA: TGCGCCAGCAGACCAACCGGGACAGAGAACACTGAAGCTTTCTTT. As protein: CASRPTGTENTEAFF.

J is TRBJ2-2 and V is TRBV10-2; D gene uncertain. The CDR3 spans 13 residues. The ends were cut back, 0 bases at V and 8 bases at J, with 7 bases in the middle. CDR1 is WSHSY, CDR2 SAAADI, per germline. The CDR3 nucleotides read TGCGCCAGCAGTGAGTCGTTCGGGGGGGAGCTGTTTTTT. It is translated as CASSESFGGELFF.

Concerning this clone: In the same sample, other DNA sequences code for this CDR3. This sequence joins TRBV5-1 and TRBJ1-2, with D possibly TRBD1 on 6 matching bases. Deletions cut 4 bases from V and 2 bases from J, with 12 bases between. The length of the CDR3 is 14 residues. Germline values: CDR1 SGHRS, CDR2 YFSETQ. CDR3: CASSPDSPNYGYTF. The CDR3 DNA is TGCGCCAGCAGCCCGGACAGTCCAAACTATGGCTACACCTTC.

This clone occurred a few times. The V and J genes are TRBV19 and TRBJ1-3; tentatively, D is TRBD1 (6 bases). The CDR3 length is 14 residues. The germline CDR1 and CDR2 sequences are LNHDA and SQIVND (reference sequence). V was pared by 7 bases and J by 0 bases, with 10 bases between. The DNA of the CDR3 is TGTGCCAGTAAGGGACAACACTCTGGAAACACCATATATTTT. It is translated as CASKGQHSGNTIYF. Combining the CDR3 with reference TRBV19 and TRBJ1-3 gives the whole variable domain DGGITQSPKYLFRKEGQNVTLSCEQNLNHDAMYWYRQDPGQGLRLIYYSQIVNDFQKGDIAEGYSVSREKKESFPLTVTSAQKNPTAFYLCASKGQHSGNTIYFGEGSWLTVV.

The chain combines TRBV3-1 (or the pseudogene TRBV3-2) with TRBJ1-4; 8 bases are shared with TRBD1. Germline V gene lookup returns CDR1 LGHDT and CDR2 YNNKEL (reference sequence). This CDR3 is 14 amino acids long. V gave up 10 bases and J gave up 0 bases; unmatched junction bases: 4. Written as DNA, the CDR3 is TGTGCCATAGGGACAGGTGCAACTAATGAAAAACTGTTTTTT. Its translation: CAIGTGATNEKLFF.